The clone carrying this T cell receptor beta chain was counted a few times. The record originates from a study of siplizumab effects on memory and regulatory T cells. Sequenced by immunoSEQ multiplex PCR; TCRdb stores in-frame clones only, minus some. In the table there are approximately 40,000 clones, about 89% of which are singletons. The V end was cut by 4 bases, the J end by 4 bases, with 8 bases between. The CDR3 spans 12 residues. CDR1 and CDR2 from the germline V gene are SEHNR and FQNEAQ (reference sequence). The genes are TRBV7-9 and TRBJ2-7; no clear D. The source material was naive CD4+ T cells sorted from blood. This sequence was found in a human donor in good health. Here the CDR3 reads CASSSLTYEQYF. The DNA of the CDR3 is TGTGCCAGCAGCTCCCTCACATACGAGCAGTACTTC.